This is a list of T cell receptor beta chains from one sample in a study of blood T cell repertoires in COVID-19. The repertoire was sequenced with immunoSEQ multiplex PCR; TCRdb's copy has only in-frame clones and lacks some. There are 200,000 to 250,000 clones in the sample; about nine tenths occur only once, and around 6.5% lies in the top ten. The sample taken for sequencing was peripheral blood. Every receptor here comes from a man aged 60 to 75 who had recovered from COVID-19. CDR3s include the opening cysteine and the closing phenylalanine or tryptophan. The D gene is left open where the match is weak. Not all rows give a size; the values are once, few, many and, for expanded clones, a class.

d_call: TRBD2; j_call: TRBJ2-3; v_call: TRBV5-1; clone_size: -; cdr3_aa: CASSLDAPSGGKSTDTQYF; cdr3_nt: TGCGCCAGCAGCTTGGATGCGCCTAGCGGGGGGAAAAGCACAGATACGCAGTATTTT
d_call: TRBD1; j_call: TRBJ1-1; v_call: TRBV11-2; clone_size: -; cdr3_aa: CASSVGQGEAFF; cdr3_nt: TGTGCCAGCAGCGTAGGACAGGGAGAAGCTTTCTTT
d_call: -; j_call: TRBJ1-2; v_call: TRBV10-1; clone_size: once; cdr3_aa: CASSGQVFGNYGYTF; cdr3_nt: TGCGCCAGCAGTGGACAGGTCTTTGGCAACTATGGCTACACCTTC
d_call: -; j_call: TRBJ2-6; v_call: TRBV6-5; clone_size: -; cdr3_aa: CASSLTGNSGANVLTF; cdr3_nt: TGTGCCAGCAGTTTAACAGGGAACTCTGGAGCCAACGTCCTGACTTTC
d_call: TRBD1; j_call: TRBJ2-5; v_call: TRBV9; clone_size: -; cdr3_aa: CASSGRTGTETQYF; cdr3_nt: TGTGCCAGCAGCGGAAGGACAGGAACGGAGACCCAGTACTTC
d_call: TRBD1; j_call: TRBJ1-5; v_call: TRBV7-9; clone_size: -; cdr3_aa: CASSFWTGDNQPQHF; cdr3_nt: TGTGCCAGCAGCTTTTGGACAGGGGACAATCAGCCCCAGCATTTT
d_call: TRBD1; j_call: TRBJ1-5; v_call: TRBV2; clone_size: -; cdr3_aa: CASSKQRGRKGSNQPQHF; cdr3_nt: TGTGCCAGCAGTAAACAGAGGGGGCGAAAGGGTAGCAATCAGCCCCAGCATTTT
d_call: -; j_call: TRBJ2-1; v_call: TRBV15; clone_size: -; cdr3_aa: CATSTGGVNEQFF; cdr3_nt: TGTGCCACCAGCACCGGAGGGGTGAATGAGCAGTTCTTC
d_call: TRBD1; j_call: TRBJ1-2; v_call: TRBV6-2/TRBV6-3; clone_size: -; cdr3_aa: CASSTRDRAGDTF; cdr3_nt: TGTGCCAGCAGCACCCGGGACAGGGCTGGAGACACCTTC
d_call: TRBD2; j_call: TRBJ2-5; v_call: TRBV7-2; clone_size: -; cdr3_aa: CASSPTSGSWETQYF; cdr3_nt: TGTGCCAGCAGCCCGACTAGCGGGAGCTGGGAGACCCAGTACTTC
d_call: TRBD1; j_call: TRBJ2-2; v_call: TRBV6-4; clone_size: -; cdr3_aa: CASRSTGGTGELFF; cdr3_nt: TGTGCCAGCAGATCGACAGGGGGCACCGGGGAGCTGTTTTTT
d_call: -; j_call: TRBJ1-1; v_call: TRBV7-2; clone_size: -; cdr3_aa: CASSASGNTEAFF; cdr3_nt: TGTGCCAGCAGCGCCTCAGGAAACACTGAAGCTTTCTTT
d_call: -; j_call: TRBJ2-7; v_call: TRBV4-1; clone_size: -; cdr3_aa: CASSQDGRVGNEQYF; cdr3_nt: TGCGCCAGCAGCCAAGACGGCAGGGTTGGAAACGAGCAGTACTTC
d_call: -; j_call: TRBJ2-2; v_call: TRBV9; clone_size: -; cdr3_aa: CASSPTNTGELFF; cdr3_nt: TGTGCCAGCAGCCCTACGAACACCGGGGAGCTGTTTTTT
d_call: TRBD2; j_call: TRBJ2-3; v_call: TRBV19; clone_size: -; cdr3_aa: CASSRASGVADTQYF; cdr3_nt: TGTGCCAGTAGTAGGGCTAGCGGGGTGGCAGATACGCAGTATTTT
d_call: -; j_call: TRBJ1-3; v_call: TRBV5-1; clone_size: -; cdr3_aa: CASSLPGAGNTIYF; cdr3_nt: TGCGCCAGCTCGTTACCAGGTGCTGGAAACACCATATATTTT
d_call: -; j_call: TRBJ2-3; v_call: TRBV4-2; clone_size: -; cdr3_aa: CASSQDVSAAGLTDTQYF; cdr3_nt: TGTGCCAGCAGCCAAGATGTTAGCGCGGCGGGACTCACAGATACGCAGTATTTT
d_call: -; j_call: TRBJ2-7; v_call: TRBV4-3; clone_size: -; cdr3_aa: CASSLGGAEYEQYF; cdr3_nt: TGCGCCAGCAGCCTCGGGGGTGCGGAGTACGAGCAGTACTTC
d_call: TRBD1; j_call: TRBJ1-1; v_call: TRBV5-1; clone_size: -; cdr3_aa: CASSLNPGQGGNTEAFF; cdr3_nt: TGCGCCAGCAGCTTGAATCCCGGACAGGGGGGGAACACTGAAGCTTTCTTT
d_call: TRBD2; j_call: TRBJ2-5; v_call: TRBV5-1; clone_size: -; cdr3_aa: CASSTGTSGSVETQYF; cdr3_nt: TGCGCCAGCAGCACCGGGACTAGCGGGAGTGTGGAGACCCAGTACTTC
d_call: -; j_call: TRBJ2-3; v_call: TRBV2; clone_size: -; cdr3_aa: CASSEGQGTDTQYF; cdr3_nt: TGTGCCAGCAGTGAAGGACAGGGCACAGATACGCAGTATTTT
d_call: -; j_call: TRBJ1-1; v_call: TRBV18; clone_size: -; cdr3_aa: CASSPLGAEAFF; cdr3_nt: TGTGCCAGCTCACCACTAGGGGCTGAAGCTTTCTTT
d_call: TRBD1; j_call: TRBJ2-3; v_call: TRBV30; clone_size: -; cdr3_aa: CAWSVRQGADTQYF; cdr3_nt: TGTGCCTGGAGTGTACGACAGGGGGCAGATACGCAGTATTTT
d_call: TRBD2; j_call: TRBJ2-7; v_call: TRBV4-2; clone_size: -; cdr3_aa: CASSQGLRAGGPDEQYF; cdr3_nt: TGTGCCAGCAGCCAAGGGCTGAGAGCGGGAGGGCCTGACGAGCAGTACTTC
d_call: TRBD1; j_call: TRBJ1-1; v_call: TRBV6-1; clone_size: -; cdr3_aa: CASSEDRGAGTEAFF; cdr3_nt: TGTGCCAGCAGTGAAGACAGGGGCGCGGGAACTGAAGCTTTCTTT
d_call: -; j_call: TRBJ2-5; v_call: TRBV15; clone_size: -; cdr3_aa: CATSRELALPGTQYF; cdr3_nt: TGTGCCACCAGCAGAGAACTAGCCCTCCCAGGTACCCAGTACTTC
d_call: TRBD2; j_call: TRBJ2-1; v_call: TRBV6-5; clone_size: -; cdr3_aa: CANPGTSGSYNEQFF; cdr3_nt: TGTGCCAACCCCGGGACTAGCGGGTCCTACAATGAGCAGTTCTTC
d_call: TRBD1; j_call: TRBJ1-1; v_call: TRBV9; clone_size: -; cdr3_aa: CASSGIDRENTEAFF; cdr3_nt: TGTGCCAGCAGCGGAATAGACAGGGAGAACACTGAAGCTTTCTTT
d_call: -; j_call: TRBJ2-5; v_call: TRBV10-3; clone_size: -; cdr3_aa: CAISEGRQGQETQYF; cdr3_nt: TGTGCCATCAGTGAGGGGCGGCAGGGCCAAGAGACCCAGTACTTC
d_call: TRBD1; j_call: TRBJ1-2; v_call: TRBV5-6; clone_size: -; cdr3_aa: CASSPGQGDYGYTF; cdr3_nt: TGTGCCAGCAGCCCGGGACAGGGGGACTATGGCTACACCTTC
d_call: -; j_call: TRBJ1-2; v_call: TRBV15; clone_size: -; cdr3_aa: CATTVEGGDYGYTF; cdr3_nt: TGTGCCACCACGGTCGAGGGTGGAGACTATGGCTACACCTTC
d_call: -; j_call: TRBJ2-7; v_call: TRBV19; clone_size: -; cdr3_aa: CASSIATQINEQYF; cdr3_nt: TGTGCCAGTAGTATAGCCACCCAGATCAACGAGCAGTACTTC
d_call: -; j_call: TRBJ2-1; v_call: TRBV7-3; clone_size: few; cdr3_aa: CASSPLRGGNEQFF; cdr3_nt: TGTGCCAGCAGCCCCCTAAGGGGGGGCAATGAGCAGTTCTTC
d_call: -; j_call: TRBJ1-4; v_call: TRBV27; clone_size: -; cdr3_aa: CASSQQGRGEKLFF; cdr3_nt: TGTGCCAGCAGTCAACAGGGAAGGGGTGAAAAACTGTTTTTT
d_call: TRBD2; j_call: TRBJ2-7; v_call: TRBV7-6; clone_size: -; cdr3_aa: CASSSRPLAGAISYEQYF; cdr3_nt: TGTGCCAGCAGCTCCCGACCTTTAGCGGGGGCCATCTCCTACGAGCAGTACTTC
d_call: TRBD1; j_call: TRBJ2-7; v_call: TRBV15; clone_size: -; cdr3_aa: CATSRGGGQGHEQYF; cdr3_nt: TGTGCCACCAGCAGAGGTGGGGGACAGGGCCACGAGCAGTACTTC
d_call: -; j_call: TRBJ2-6; v_call: TRBV9; clone_size: -; cdr3_aa: CASSVESRVLSGANVLTF; cdr3_nt: TGTGCCAGCAGCGTAGAATCGAGAGTCCTCTCTGGGGCCAACGTCCTGACTTTC
d_call: -; j_call: TRBJ2-5; v_call: TRBV10-3; clone_size: -; cdr3_aa: CAISHRAQETQYF; cdr3_nt: TGTGCCATCAGCCACAGGGCGCAAGAGACCCAGTACTTC
d_call: -; j_call: TRBJ2-7; v_call: TRBV5-1; clone_size: many; cdr3_aa: CASSLSGLPYEQYF; cdr3_nt: TGCGCCAGCAGCCTGAGCGGCTTACCCTACGAGCAGTACTTC
d_call: TRBD2; j_call: TRBJ2-3; v_call: TRBV6-5; clone_size: -; cdr3_aa: CASSPIGGSTDTQYF; cdr3_nt: TGTGCCAGCAGTCCCATCGGGGGGTCCACAGATACGCAGTATTTT
d_call: -; j_call: TRBJ2-2; v_call: TRBV7-3; clone_size: -; cdr3_aa: CASSRTRNTGELFF; cdr3_nt: TGTGCCAGCAGCCGGACACGCAACACCGGGGAGCTGTTTTTT
d_call: -; j_call: TRBJ1-2; v_call: TRBV5-1; clone_size: -; cdr3_aa: CASSLEGGNGYTF; cdr3_nt: TGCGCCAGCAGCTTGGAAGGAGGGAATGGCTACACCTTC
d_call: -; j_call: TRBJ2-2; v_call: TRBV10-2; clone_size: -; cdr3_aa: CASKGSGNTGELFF; cdr3_nt: TGCGCCAGCAAGGGTAGCGGGAACACCGGGGAGCTGTTTTTT
d_call: -; j_call: TRBJ2-4; v_call: TRBV6-1; clone_size: -; cdr3_aa: CASTTGSAKNIQYF; cdr3_nt: TGTGCCAGCACCACCGGGTCCGCAAAAAACATTCAGTACTTC
d_call: TRBD2; j_call: TRBJ2-1; v_call: TRBV24-1; clone_size: -; cdr3_aa: CATSDRGLGFDNEQFF; cdr3_nt: TGTGCCACCAGTGATCGAGGACTAGGCTTCGACAATGAGCAGTTCTTC
d_call: -; j_call: TRBJ2-5; v_call: TRBV19; clone_size: once; cdr3_aa: CASRAQETQYF; cdr3_nt: TGTGCCAGTCGAGCCCAAGAGACCCAGTACTTC
d_call: -; j_call: TRBJ2-3; v_call: TRBV2; clone_size: -; cdr3_aa: CASSERNGLTDTQYF; cdr3_nt: TGTGCCAGCAGTGAAAGGAACGGACTCACAGATACGCAGTATTTT
d_call: -; j_call: TRBJ2-3; v_call: TRBV30; clone_size: -; cdr3_aa: CAWRRAQGWDTQYF; cdr3_nt: TGTGCCTGGCGCCGGGCACAGGGATGGGATACGCAGTATTTT
d_call: TRBD2; j_call: TRBJ2-7; v_call: TRBV6-6; clone_size: -; cdr3_aa: CASSRSGGGYEQYF; cdr3_nt: TGTGCCAGCAGCCGAAGCGGGGGAGGCTACGAGCAGTACTTC
d_call: -; j_call: TRBJ2-1; v_call: TRBV19; clone_size: once; cdr3_aa: CASRGPRGDYNEQFF; cdr3_nt: TGTGCCAGCCGAGGCCCCAGGGGCGATTACAATGAGCAGTTCTTC